There are a few counts of the clone carrying this TCR beta chain. Its antigen is unidentified. The data were obtained in a study of regulatory T cells in long-lasting Graves disease. Broader study findings: TRBV28 was favored in persistent disease, as were TRBJ1-2 and TRBJ2-5.

Relying on iRepertoire HTBI primers and Arm-PCR of CDR3 regions, the team built TCR beta libraries. MiXCR, run by TCRdb on the multiplex PCR reads, gives a single entry per CDR3 protein. The profile shows 560,000 or so distinct CDR3 sequences, roughly 15% of them singletons. Time point defined: newly diagnosed GD, antithyroid drugs for less than 3 months. RNA from PBMCs was the source of the TCR library. This CDR3 has 15 residues. Losses at the gene ends were 6 bases for V and 2 bases for J; bases not matched to a gene: 5. These data are also associated with another study on T cells in Graves' hyperthyroidism and ophthalmopathy. In that study: Thyroid ultrasound, orbital computed tomography, clinical symptoms, and serum thyroxine and TRAb underpinned diagnoses. A set of HTBI primers served as the primers for a first-round RT-PCR of the TCR CDR3. Using 13 V-J features, a model discriminated ophthalmopathy from stable hyperthyroidism.

The chain uses TRBV12-3 or TRBV12-4 and TRBJ2-7, with TRBD2 matching 12 bases. Sequences were derived from peripheral blood mononuclear cells (PBMCs), sampled at new diagnosis, from a patient treated with antithyroid drugs. The sequence derives from a man younger than 35 with Graves disease. The DNA of the CDR3 is TGTGCCAGCAGCGGGACTAGCGGGTCTCCCTACGAGCAGTACTTC. Protein sequence: CASSGTSGSPYEQYF.